These 23 T cell receptor beta chains were all obtained from the same sample, sequenced in a study of human T cells and chemical hapten exposure. The time point was: pre-sensitization, week 0. Treatment defined: therapeutic diphenylcyclopropenone sensitization with weekly scalp DPC. A single record per CDR3 protein comes from TCRdb applying MiXCR to the RACE reads. Counted here are around 120,000 distinct CDR3 sequences, roughly 14% occurring once; the ten biggest clones make up around 2.8%. Material: whole blood, obtained in connection with sensitization to the hapten diphenylcyclopropenone (DPC). Every receptor here comes from a woman younger than 30 with alopecia areata. Some clones in this sample may be carry-over from other donors' samples.

V gene TRBV12-3 or TRBV12-4 combines with J gene TRBJ1-3; maybe TRBD1 (5 bases). V was shortened by 6 bases and J by 4 bases, with 13 bases between the two germline ends. This CDR3 has 14 amino acids. CDR3 in DNA: TGTGCCAGCAGCCCTACCGGGACGGGAAACACCATATATTTT. Its protein product is CASSPTGTGNTIYF.

This clonotype was observed a few times. This CDR3 is CASSLDPLPGQGLTGELFF. CDR3 sequence (DNA): TGTGCCAGCAGCTTAGATCCCCTTCCGGGACAGGGATTAACCGGGGAGCTGTTTTTT. This sequence joins TRBV11-3 and TRBJ2-2, with 9 bases aligning to TRBD1. Germline values: CDR1 SGHNT, CDR2 YENEEA. The CDR3 totals 19 residues. V lost 0 bases and J lost 5; bases outside the gene matches: 13.

This clonotype was counted many times. The V call is TRBV9, the J call TRBJ2-7, with D unclear. V lost 0 bases to trimming and J lost 0 bases, with 10 bases between them. This CDR3 has 15 residues. The germline CDR1 and CDR2 sequences are SGDLS and YYNGEE. The CDR3 bases are TGTGCCAGCAGCGTAGACCCAGGTAGCTCCTACGAGCAGTACTTC. Encoded protein: CASSVDPGSSYEQYF.

This clonotype was picked up a small number of times. The chain recombines TRBV18 with TRBJ1-1, with TRBD1 identical over 8 bases. The CDR3 is made up of 14 amino acids. CDR1 and CDR2 (germline): KGHSH, LQKENI. V lost 6 bases, J lost 5 bases, and 8 bases stayed unmatched. The CDR3 bases are TGTGCCAGCTCCCCCCTGGACAGGGAGACTGAAGCTTTCTTT. Translating it yields CASSPLDRETEAFF. The whole variable domain, remainder taken from reference TRBV18 and TRBJ1-1, is NAGVMQNPRHLVRRRGQEARLRCSPMKGHSHVYWYRQLPEEGLKFMVYLQKENIIDESGMPKERFSAEFPKEGPSILRIQQVVRGDSAAYFCASSPLDRETEAFFGQGTRLTVV.

The chain has TRBV20-1 and TRBJ2-1; D uncertain. Trimming shortened V by 5 bases and J by 1 base, and 6 bases separated the two germline ends. CDR1 is DFQATT and CDR2 is SNEGSKA in the germline V gene (reference sequence). CDR3 length: 12 residues. The CDR3, as DNA: TGCAGTGCTTGGGGATCCTACAATGAGCAGTTCTTC. Protein: CSAWGSYNEQFF.

This clonotype is a singleton in its sample. A read error is possible here, since a much larger clone lies one base away. This sequence joins TRBV28 and TRBJ2-7, with D uncertain. This CDR3 is 10 amino acids long. V lost 8 bases, J lost 3 bases, and 5 bases lay in between. In germline, CDR1 is MDHEN, CDR2 SYDVKM. CDR3 amino acids: CASGYYEQYF. For the CDR3, the DNA is TGTGCCAGCGGATACTACGAGCAGTACTTC.

Ten or more counts support this clonotype. The chain combines TRBV5-1 with TRBJ2-5, with 7 bases aligning to TRBD1. The J segment lost 4 bases and the V segment lost 1 base, leaving 4 bases of the junction unmatched. Per the germline V gene, CDR1 is SGHRS and CDR2 is YFSETQ. This CDR3 has 14 residues. CDR3 sequence reads: CASSLTGVRETQYF. The CDR3 DNA is TGCGCCAGCAGCTTGACAGGGGTACGAGAGACCCAGTACTTC. Full variable domain (remainder filled in from reference TRBV5-1 and TRBJ2-5): KAGVTQTPRYLIKTRGQQVTLSCSPISGHRSVSWYQQTPGQGLQFLFEYFSETQRNKGNFPGRFSGRQFSNSRSEMNVSTLELGDSALYLCASSLTGVRETQYFGPGTRLLVL.

This clonotype was found a few times. The V gene is TRBV7-9, the J gene TRBJ2-7, with D tentatively TRBD1 (6 bases). From germline, CDR1 is SEHNR and CDR2 FQNEAQ (reference sequence). Trimming shortened V by 2 bases and J by 2 bases, and 22 bases separated the two germline ends. CDR3 length equals 18 residues. The CDR3 DNA is TGTGCCAGCAGCTTAAGGGGGAAAGGCCAATCTTCCCCCTACGAGCAGTACTTC. Protein: CASSLRGKGQSSPYEQYF.

The chain couples TRBV20-1 to TRBJ2-5; D might be TRBD1 or TRBD2, each matching 6 bases. Germline V gene data show CDR1 as DFQATT and CDR2 as SNEGSKA (reference sequence). CDR3 length: 14 residues. Trimming pared 0 bases from V and 5 bases from J, leaving 13 bases between. CDR3 bases: TGCAGTGCTAGAGAGGGGGGCCGAATGGAGACCCAGTACTTC. It is translated as CSAREGGRMETQYF.

The V call is TRBV2, the J call TRBJ2-4; tentatively, D is TRBD1 (5 bases). There are 14 residues in the CDR3. Germline values: CDR1 SNHLY, CDR2 FYNNEI. Trimming cost V 4 bases and J 2 bases, with 9 bases left between them. The CDR3 region is CASSGGLTKNIQYF. CDR3 DNA: TGTGCCAGCAGTGGGGGCCTAACCAAAAACATTCAGTACTTC.

The chain combines TRBV12-3 or TRBV12-4 with TRBJ2-6; 10 bases are shared with TRBD1. The CDR3 runs to 18 residues. Trimming removed 4 bases from V and 2 bases from J; junction bases left unmatched: 8. CDR3 sequence reads: CASSSLLTGGAGANVLTF. CDR3 nucleotides: TGTGCCAGCAGTTCCCTCTTGACAGGGGGCGCTGGGGCCAACGTCCTGACTTTC.

The rearrangement joins TRBV4-2 to TRBJ1-1; no definite D call. V was pared by 4 bases and J by 2 bases, with 17 bases between. CDR1 is LGHNA and CDR2 is YNFKEQ in the germline V gene. The CDR3 has 16 amino acids. Here the CDR3 DNA reads TGTGCCAGCAGCCGGGTCAGGCTTGATATAAACACTGAAGCTTTCTTT. Its protein is CASSRVRLDINTEAFF.

This clonotype was seen many times. This chain uses TRBV6-2 or TRBV6-3 with TRBJ1-5; no clear D. The CDR3 runs 13 residues. Germline lookup yields CDR1 MNHEY and CDR2 SVGEGT. The V gene lost 7 bases and the J gene lost 1 base, with 8 bases spanning the gap. CDR3 coding DNA: TGTGCCAGCAACATACGCAGCAATCAGCCCCAGCATTTT. This translates into CASNIRSNQPQHF.

The J gene is TRBJ1-4, the V gene TRBV27; D may be TRBD1 (5 bases). The germline V gene has CDR1 MNHEY and CDR2 SMNVEV (reference sequence). The CDR3 totals 15 residues. The V end lost 3 bases, the J end lost 3 bases, and 11 bases lay between the germline ends. CDR3 amino acids: CASSFLGTANEKLFF. CDR3 bases: TGTGCCAGCAGTTTTCTAGGGACGGCTAATGAAAAACTGTTTTTT.

This chain uses TRBV4-3 with TRBJ2-3, with D possibly matching TRBD1 (7 bases). This CDR3 has 17 residues. Germline-derived CDR1 and CDR2 are LGHNA and YSLEER. Trimming removed 0 bases at V and 4 bases at J, with 17 bases between. CDR3 nucleotide sequence: TGCGCCAGCAGCCAAGATACGCCAGGGGGGTATGCAGATACGCAGTATTTT. This codes for CASSQDTPGGYADTQYF.

This clonotype was recorded many times. This chain joins TRBV7-9 and TRBJ2-3, with TRBD2 matching over 15 bases. This CDR3 is 19 amino acids long. Germline CDR1 reads SEHNR; CDR2 reads FQNEAQ (reference sequence). V dropped 4 bases and J dropped 1; count of bases not matched to a gene: 9. CDR3 sequence reads: CASSSPGLAGGRGTDTQYF. CDR3 in DNA: TGTGCCAGCAGCTCCCCGGGACTAGCGGGGGGCCGGGGCACAGATACGCAGTATTTT.

This clonotype was detected ten times or more. This chain connects TRBV19 to TRBJ1-2; possible D gene TRBD1, 6 bases. The CDR3 is 15 amino acids. V was cut by 6 bases and J by 0 bases, with 14 bases left in between. Germline V gene data show CDR1 as LNHDA and CDR2 as SQIVND (reference sequence). The CDR3 DNA reads TGTGCCAGTAGCAGGACAGACCTACCTAACTATGGCTACACCTTC. As protein: CASSRTDLPNYGYTF.

This chain joins TRBV4-1 and TRBJ1-5; D possibly corresponds to TRBD1 (6 bases). This CDR3 is built from 16 residues. Germline V gene lookup returns CDR1 MGHRA and CDR2 YSYEKL. V was shortened by 6 bases and J by 3 bases, with 18 bases between the two germline ends. CDR3 sequence reads: CASSYRVNLNNQPQHF. The DNA for the CDR3 is TGCGCCAGCAGTTACAGGGTGAACCTTAACAATCAGCCCCAGCATTTT.

A word on this clonotype: Since a much larger clone is just one base distant, this may be a read error. This chain joins TRBV28 and TRBJ1-5; D gene ambiguous. V was clipped by 2 bases and J by 5 bases, with 4 bases between them. Germline V gives CDR1 MDHEN, CDR2 SYDVKM. The CDR3 is 12 residues long. CDR3 in amino acids: CASSLGYQPQHF. The CDR3 DNA reads TGTGCCAGCAGTTTAGGGTATCAGCCCCAGCATTTT. The full variable domain, rest sourced from reference TRBV28 and TRBJ1-5, is DVKVTQSSRYLVKRTGEKVFLECVQDMDHENMFWYRQDPGLGLRLIYFSYDVKMKEKGDIPEGYSVSREKKERFSLILESASTNQTSMYLCASSLGYQPQHFGDGTRLSIL.

The chain uses TRBV7-6 and TRBJ1-5; 8 bases agree with TRBD1. J lost 6 bases, V lost 1 base, and 5 bases had no gene match. The CDR3 has 15 amino acids. The germline V gene has CDR1 SGHVS and CDR2 FNYEAQ. CDR3 DNA: TGTGCCAGCAGCTTAGGGACAGGGAACGGTCAGCCCCAGCATTTT. Its translation is CASSLGTGNGQPQHF.

The chain employs TRBV7-2 and TRBJ2-3, with 15 bases lining up with TRBD2. The CDR3 has 19 residues. Germline V lookup: CDR1 SGHTA, CDR2 FQGNSA. Unmatched junction bases numbered 14, after V lost 5 bases and J lost 5 bases. The CDR3: CASSHTRTSGGAGGDTQYF. The CDR3 DNA reads TGTGCCAGCAGCCACACCCGGACTAGCGGGGGGGCGGGAGGAGATACGCAGTATTTT.

The chain recombines TRBV3-1 with TRBJ1-2, with 7 bases fitting TRBD1. CDR3 length equals 12 residues. With V trimmed by 5 bases and J by 6 bases, 3 bases remained unmatched. Per the germline V gene, CDR1 is LGHDT and CDR2 is YNNKEL (reference sequence). The CDR3 loop reads CASSSDRNGYTF. The CDR3 bases are TGTGCCAGCAGCTCGGACAGGAATGGCTACACCTTC.

This CDR3 reads CASRLRPGTGHNNEQFF. CDR3 sequence (DNA): TGTGCCAGCAGATTACGCCCGGGGACAGGGCACAACAATGAGCAGTTCTTC. V and J are TRBV12-3 or TRBV12-4 and TRBJ2-1; 9 bases are a match to TRBD1. This CDR3 is built from 17 residues. The V and J ends lost 6 bases and 5 bases, in that order; junction bases with no gene match: 14.